The sequence of this T cell receptor beta chain was determined in a study of T cells in Graves' hyperthyroidism and ophthalmopathy. RNA transcripts gave rise to amplified TCR beta CDR3 regions. The study used the HTBI primer set for a first-round RT-PCR of the TCR CDR3. TCRdb processed the multiplex PCR reads anew with MiXCR; each CDR3 protein has one entry. The sample includes 530,000 or so distinct CDR3 sequences, roughly 50% of them seen just once. Trimming removed 4 bases from V and 5 bases from J; junction bases left unmatched: 5. The CDR3 is 13 residues long. Per germline, CDR1 LGHNA and CDR2 YSLEER.

The specimen sequenced was peripheral blood or thyroid tissue (not recorded which). The rearrangement uses TRBV4-3 and TRBJ2-7, with 7 bases fitting TRBD2. The TCR sequence derives from a woman in her late teens or twenties with Graves' hyperthyroidism. The chain's CDR3 is CASSPRLAHEQYF. The CDR3 DNA follows: TGCGCCAGCAGCCCTCGACTAGCCCACGAGCAGTACTTC.